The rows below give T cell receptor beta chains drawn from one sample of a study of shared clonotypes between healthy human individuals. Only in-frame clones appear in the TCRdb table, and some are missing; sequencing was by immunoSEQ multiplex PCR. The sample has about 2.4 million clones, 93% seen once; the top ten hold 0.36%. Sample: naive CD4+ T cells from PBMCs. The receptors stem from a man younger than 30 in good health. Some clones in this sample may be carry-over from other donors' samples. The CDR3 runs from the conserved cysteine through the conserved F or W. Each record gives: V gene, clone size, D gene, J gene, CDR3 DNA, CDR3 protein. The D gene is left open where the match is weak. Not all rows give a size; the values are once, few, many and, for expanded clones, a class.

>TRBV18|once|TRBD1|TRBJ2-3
TGTGCCAGCTCACCACGGGGACAGGGTACAGATACGCAGTATTTT
CASSPRGQGTDTQYF
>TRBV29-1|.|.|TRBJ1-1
TGCAGCGTACAGATGAACACTGAAGCTTTCTTT
CSVQMNTEAFF
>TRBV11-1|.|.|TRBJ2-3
TGTGCCAGCAGCTCCGGACTCAACAGAGCTACAGATACGCAGTATTTT
CASSSGLNRATDTQYF
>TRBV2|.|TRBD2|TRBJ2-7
TGTGCCACCAACGGGGGGTCCCCCTACGAGCAGTACTTC
CATNGGSPYEQYF
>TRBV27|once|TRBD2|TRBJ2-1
TGTGCCAGCAGTGCGGGGAGGGTGGACAATGAGCAGTTCTTC
CASSAGRVDNEQFF
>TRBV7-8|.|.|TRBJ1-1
TGTGCCAGCAGCTTAGCGCAGGGGAACACTGAAGCTTTCTTT
CASSLAQGNTEAFF
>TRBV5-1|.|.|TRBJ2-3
TGCGCCAGCAGCTTTGGACAACAGTTGACAGATACGCAGTATTTT
CASSFGQQLTDTQYF
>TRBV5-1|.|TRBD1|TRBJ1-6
TGCGCCAGCGGATTAAGGACAGGGCTGACACCCCTCCACTTT
CASGLRTGLTPLHF
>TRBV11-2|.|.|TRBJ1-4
TGTGCCAGCAGCTCCCTTAGACACCCTAAGAATGAAAAACTGTTTTTT
CASSSLRHPKNEKLFF
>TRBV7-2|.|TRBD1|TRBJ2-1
TGTGCCAGCAGCTCGGACAGGGGGCATGAGCAGTTCTTC
CASSSDRGHEQFF
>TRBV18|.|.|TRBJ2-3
TGTGCCAGCTCGATCAAGAAAACCCTTGGCCATAGCACAGATACGCAGTATTTT
CASSIKKTLGHSTDTQYF
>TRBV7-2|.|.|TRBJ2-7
TGTGCCAGCAGCTCCCGACACGTCTACGAGCAGTACTTC
CASSSRHVYEQYF
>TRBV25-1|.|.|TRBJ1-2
TGTGCCAGCAGTGAACCCTACCACTCGCTGTCCGGCTACACCTTC
CASSEPYHSLSGYTF
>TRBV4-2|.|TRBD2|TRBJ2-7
TGTGCCAGCAGCCAAGCACTAGCGGTCGCCTACGAGCAGTACTTC
CASSQALAVAYEQYF
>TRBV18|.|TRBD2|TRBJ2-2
TGTGCCAGCTCACCGGCGACTAGCGGGAGAGGCGGGGAGCTGTTTTTT
CASSPATSGRGGELFF
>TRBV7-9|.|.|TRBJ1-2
TGTGCCAGCAGCTTAGTTCAAGTGGGCTACACCTTC
CASSLVQVGYTF
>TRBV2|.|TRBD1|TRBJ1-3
TGTGCCAGCACCCACCCCCCAGGGGGCGACGGAAACACCATATATTTT
CASTHPPGGDGNTIYF
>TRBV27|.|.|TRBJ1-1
TGTGCCAGCAGTTCCTCCTTATCAGGGGAGGGGAGGGCCACTGAAGCTTTCTTT
CASSSSLSGEGRATEAFF
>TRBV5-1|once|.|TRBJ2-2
TGCGCCAGCAGCTTGGCCAGAAGGGCGGGCACCGGGGAGCTGTTTTTT
CASSLARRAGTGELFF
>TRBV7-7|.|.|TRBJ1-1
TGTGCCAGCAGCTTGCTGCCGAACACTGAAGCTTTCTTT
CASSLLPNTEAFF
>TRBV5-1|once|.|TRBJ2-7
TGCGCCAGCAGCTTGTTCGGGGAGATCTCCTACGAGCAGTACTTC
CASSLFGEISYEQYF
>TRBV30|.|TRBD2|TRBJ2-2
TGTGCCTTGAAATTAGCGGGAGGGTACACCGGGGAGCTGTTTTTT
CALKLAGGYTGELFF